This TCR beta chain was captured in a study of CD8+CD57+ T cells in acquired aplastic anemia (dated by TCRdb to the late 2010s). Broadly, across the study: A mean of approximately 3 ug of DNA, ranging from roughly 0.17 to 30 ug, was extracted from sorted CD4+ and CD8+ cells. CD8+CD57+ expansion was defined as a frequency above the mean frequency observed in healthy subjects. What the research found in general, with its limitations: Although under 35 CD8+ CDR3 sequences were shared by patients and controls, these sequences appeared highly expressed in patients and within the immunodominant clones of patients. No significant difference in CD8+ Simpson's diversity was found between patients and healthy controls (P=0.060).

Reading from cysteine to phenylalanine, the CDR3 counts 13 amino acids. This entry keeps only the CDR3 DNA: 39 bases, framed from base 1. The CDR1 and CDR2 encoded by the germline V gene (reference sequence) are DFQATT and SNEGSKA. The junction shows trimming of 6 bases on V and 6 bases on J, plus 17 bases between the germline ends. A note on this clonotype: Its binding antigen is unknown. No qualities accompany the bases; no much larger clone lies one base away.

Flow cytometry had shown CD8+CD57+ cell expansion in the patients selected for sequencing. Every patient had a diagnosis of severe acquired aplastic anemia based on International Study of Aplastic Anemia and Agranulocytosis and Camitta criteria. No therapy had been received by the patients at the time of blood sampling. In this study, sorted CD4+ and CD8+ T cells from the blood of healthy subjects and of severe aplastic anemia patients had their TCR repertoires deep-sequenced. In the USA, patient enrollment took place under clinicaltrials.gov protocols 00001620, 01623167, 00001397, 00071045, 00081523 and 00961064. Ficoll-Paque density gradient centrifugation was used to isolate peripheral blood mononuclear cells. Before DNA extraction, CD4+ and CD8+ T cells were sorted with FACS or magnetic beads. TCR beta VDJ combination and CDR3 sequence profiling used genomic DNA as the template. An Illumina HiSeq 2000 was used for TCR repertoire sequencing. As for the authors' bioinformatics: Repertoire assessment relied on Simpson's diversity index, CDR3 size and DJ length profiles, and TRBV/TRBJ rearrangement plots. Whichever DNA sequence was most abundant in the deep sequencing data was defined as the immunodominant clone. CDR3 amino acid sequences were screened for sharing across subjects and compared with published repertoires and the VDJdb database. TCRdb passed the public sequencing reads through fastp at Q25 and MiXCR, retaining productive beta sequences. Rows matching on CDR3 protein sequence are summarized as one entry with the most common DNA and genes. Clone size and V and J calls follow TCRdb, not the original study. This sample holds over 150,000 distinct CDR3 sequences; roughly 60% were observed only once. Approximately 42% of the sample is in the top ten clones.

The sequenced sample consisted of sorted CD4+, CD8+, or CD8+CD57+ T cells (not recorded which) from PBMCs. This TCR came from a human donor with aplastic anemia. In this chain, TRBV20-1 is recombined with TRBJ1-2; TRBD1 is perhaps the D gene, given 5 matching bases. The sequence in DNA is TGCAGTGCCAAGGACCTAACGACAGATGGCTACACCTTC. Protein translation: CSAKDLTTDGYTF.